The 9 T cell receptor beta chains presented below share a single source sample, sequenced in a study of early T cells in non-severe SARS-CoV-2 infection. TCRdb reprocessed the 5' RACE reads via MiXCR and lists one record per CDR3 protein. The sample includes about 61,000 distinct CDR3 sequences, around 13% seen only once; the top ten take approximately 1.1%. Specimen: whole blood, collected at baseline. Receptors were obtained from an adult who was a healthcare worker with PCR-confirmed SARS-CoV-2 infection or an uninfected control (not recorded which). The donor label of this sample is uncertain.

V usage is TRBV25-1 and J usage is TRBJ1-4; D is possibly TRBD1 (5 bases). V dropped 2 bases and J dropped 7 bases, with 17 bases sitting between them. Germline assignment: CDR1 MGHDK and CDR2 SYGVNS. The CDR3 sequence is 16 residues long. DNA of the CDR3: TGTGCCAGCAGTGAAACCCGGCCAGGGAAGGGTGAAAAACTGTTTTTT. It specifies CASSETRPGKGEKLFF.

This sequence joins TRBV20-1 and TRBJ2-7; the match to TRBD2 covers 8 bases. Trimming at V came to 3 bases and at J to 8 bases, leaving 15 bases not matched to a gene. Germline CDR1 is DFQATT and CDR2 is SNEGSKA (reference sequence). This CDR3 has 15 amino acids. The chain's CDR3 is CSASRGGLGRLKQYV. In DNA, the CDR3 is TGCAGTGCTAGTCGGGGGGGACTAGGACGGTTAAAGCAGTACGTC.

This clonotype appeared a few times. This chain uses TRBV20-1 with TRBJ1-6; a weak D match, TRBD1 (6 bases). V gave up 3 bases and J gave up 8 bases, with 17 bases separating them. Germline V gene sequence: CDR1 DFQATT, CDR2 SNEGSKA (reference sequence). The CDR3 runs 15 residues. CDR3 amino acids: CSARAGGRLDSPLHF. For the CDR3, the DNA is TGCAGTGCTAGGGCGGGGGGCAGATTGGATTCACCCCTCCACTTT.

The sample holds many counts of this clonotype. The genes are TRBV4-2 and TRBJ2-3, with 12 bases that match TRBD2. CDR3 length equals 16 residues. V dropped 2 bases and J dropped 4; count of bases not matched to a gene: 4. Germline V gene sequence: CDR1 LGHNA, CDR2 YNFKEQ. The DNA for the CDR3 is TGTGCCAGCAGCCAACCTAGCGGGGGGGCCCCAGATACGCAGTATTTT. It encodes CASSQPSGGAPDTQYF.

This clonotype was detected a few times. This chain connects TRBV5-1 to TRBJ1-5, with 8 bases lining up with TRBD1. Losses at the gene ends were 4 bases for V and 2 bases for J; bases not matched to a gene: 5. The CDR3 consists of 15 residues. CDR1 and CDR2 from the germline V gene are SGHRS and YFSETQ. The CDR3 region has the DNA TGCGCCAGCAGCCTCACAGGGGGTCGCAATCAGCCCCAGCATTTT. It codes for CASSLTGGRNQPQHF.

This clonotype appeared a few times. CDR3 bases: TGTGCCAGCAGTTTAGCGACAGGCGGAAACACTGAAGCTTTCTTT. Its protein product is CASSLATGGNTEAFF. The chain recombines TRBV12-3 or TRBV12-4 with TRBJ1-1; TRBD1 might be the D (6 bases). V was pared by 0 bases and J by 2 bases, with 10 bases between. The CDR3 is 15 residues long.

This clonotype was seen a few times. The chain couples TRBV7-3 to TRBJ2-1; 7 positions agree with TRBD1. After removal of 5 bases from V and 9 bases from J, the junction contained 7 bases not matched to a gene. The CDR3 covers 13 residues. CDR1 is SGHTA and CDR2 is FQGTGA in the germline V gene. For the CDR3, the DNA is TGTGCCAGCAGCCTCGACAGGGATGGTGAGCAGTTCTTC. This translates into CASSLDRDGEQFF.

The chain recombines TRBV7-9 with TRBJ1-2, with 7 bases lining up with TRBD1. CDR3 length equals 13 residues. V trimming: 5 bases; J trimming: 4 bases; junction bases outside the gene matches: 4. Germline values: CDR1 SEHNR, CDR2 FQNEAQ (reference sequence). The CDR3 nucleotides read TGTGCCAGCAGCCCGGGGACAGTCTATGGCTACACCTTC. Its protein is CASSPGTVYGYTF.

The chain recombines TRBV11-3 with TRBJ2-2; D possibly matches TRBD1 or TRBD2 (5 bases each). CDR1 is SGHNT and CDR2 is YENEEA in the germline V gene. The CDR3 sequence is 14 residues long. Trimming removed 4 bases at V and 0 bases at J, with 6 bases between. As DNA, the CDR3 is TGTGCCAGCAGCTCGGGACCGAACACCGGGGAGCTGTTTTTT. It yields the protein CASSSGPNTGELFF.